This T cell receptor beta chain emerged from a study of monozygotic twins with cystic fibrosis. Broader study findings: Co-twins had the most similar V usage for 13 of 16 pairs, J for 8. Monozygotic CF twin pairs shared significantly more nucleotide-identical clonotypes than unrelated CF individuals did.

The length of the CDR3 is 15 residues. Germline V lookup: CDR1 MDHEN, CDR2 SYDVKM. In regard to this clone: Its antigen is still unknown.

This table comes from immunoSEQ multiplex PCR, and its TCRdb copy is limited to in-frame clones, with some not included. Of approximately 13,000 clones listed, 85% to 90% were seen once; the top ten hold about 0.73%. This rearrangement joins TRBV28 to TRBJ2-5; 8 nucleotides agree with TRBD2. The J call could be wrong; TRBJ2-7 is a better fit for the DNA end. The source is a boy aged 5-17 years with cystic fibrosis. Specimen: blood. Here the CDR3 DNA reads TGTGCCAGCAGCCCCCGGGGACTAGTTCCCTACGAGCAGTACTTC. It is translated as CASSPRGLVPYEQYF.